The sample holds one count of the clone carrying this T cell receptor (beta chain). Its cognate antigen is unknown. The data were obtained in a study of radiotherapy plus CTLA-4 blockade in lung cancer. The wider study: The study recorded objective responses in roughly 20% of patients and disease control in approximately 31%. Overall study findings and caveats: Early blood T cell clone dynamics, with interferon-beta, were reported to best predict response. Once radiotherapy plus ipilimumab had been given, TCR clones derived from tumor expanded in blood.

The V end was cut by 0 bases, the J end by 7 bases, with 9 bases between. CDR1 and CDR2 from the germline V gene are LNHNV and YYDKDF (reference sequence). The CDR3 is 14 amino acids. Data came from immunoSEQ multiplex PCR; TCRdb stores just in-frame clones and leaves some out. Seen here are tens of thousands of clones, roughly 86% observed once, and the top ten hold around 4.9%. This rearrangement joins TRBV15 to TRBJ2-2, with D perhaps TRBD1 (5 bases). This TCR came from a human donor with non-small cell lung cancer whose response to radiotherapy plus ipilimumab could not be evaluated. Sequencing was performed on peripheral blood, taken from a patient treated with radiotherapy plus ipilimumab. The CDR3 nucleotides are TGTGCCACCAGCAGAGATAGGGGAAACGGGGAGCTGTTTTTT. Its protein product is CATSRDRGNGELFF. The complete variable domain, with remaining parts taken from reference TRBV15 and TRBJ2-2, reads DAMVIQNPRYQVTQFGKPVTLSCSQTLNHNVMYWYQQKSSQAPKLLFHYYDKDFNNEADTPDNFQSRRPNTSFCFLDIRSPGLGDTAMYLCATSRDRGNGELFFGEGSRLTVL.